These T cell receptor beta chains were read from a single sample in a study of blood T cell repertoires in COVID-19. TCRdb keeps only in-frame clones here, not all; method: immunoSEQ multiplex PCR. Here the sample spans approximately 60,000 clones, roughly three quarters being singletons. The sample taken for sequencing was peripheral blood. The receptors originated from an elderly woman with acute or convalescent COVID-19. Each CDR3 is given with its conserved first and last residue. The D gene is left open where the match is weak. Clone size appears in some rows only: once, few, many, or a class for an expanded clone.

TGTGCCAGCAGCGCCCAAAGGCAGGGGATCTATGGCTACACCTTC | CASSAQRQGIYGYTF | TRBJ1-2 | - | TRBV28 | -
TGTGCCAGCAGTAGGAGACAGGGGATCAATGAGCAGTTCTTC | CASSRRQGINEQFF | TRBJ2-1 | TRBD1 | TRBV5-8 | few
TGTGCCTGGAGCCTCGGTAGCAGGGTCGGTACAGATACGCAGTATTTT | CAWSLGSRVGTDTQYF | TRBJ2-3 | - | TRBV30 | -
TGTGCCAGCAGTCCTCGAGGGAGGAGCGAAAGCTCCTACGAGCAGTACTTC | CASSPRGRSESSYEQYF | TRBJ2-7 | - | TRBV28 | -
TGCGCCAGCAGCTTGACTCCGGGACAGCCCTACGAGCAGTACTTC | CASSLTPGQPYEQYF | TRBJ2-7 | TRBD1 | TRBV5-1 | -
TGTGCCAGCAGTAACCCCCGGGGAAAGAACACCGGGGAGCTGTTTTTT | CASSNPRGKNTGELFF | TRBJ2-2 | - | TRBV6-2/TRBV6-3 | few
TGTGCCAGCAGCTTGTGGGACAGGGGGCAAGAGACCCAGTACTTC | CASSLWDRGQETQYF | TRBJ2-5 | TRBD1 | TRBV13 | few
TGTGCCAGCACCTATCAGGGGGGTAGCGGGAGAGGAGATACGCAGTATTTT | CASTYQGGSGRGDTQYF | TRBJ2-3 | TRBD2 | TRBV27 | -
TGCGCCAGCAGCCAAGATCTCCCTAGCGGGCGGGCACATGAGCAGTTCTTC | CASSQDLPSGRAHEQFF | TRBJ2-1 | TRBD2 | TRBV4-3 | -
TGTGCCAGTAACCTGGGACAGGGTAACTATGGCTACACCTTC | CASNLGQGNYGYTF | TRBJ1-2 | TRBD1 | TRBV19 | -
TGCAGCGTTGCCCAAGGACTAGCGGGTAACGAGCAGTACTTC | CSVAQGLAGNEQYF | TRBJ2-7 | TRBD2 | TRBV29-1 | -
TGTGCCAGCTCACACTCTTTGTCCCGCATGAACACTGAAGCTTTCTTT | CASSHSLSRMNTEAFF | TRBJ1-1 | - | TRBV18 | -
TGTGCCAGCAGCCCCGACAGGCGCACTGAAGCTTTCTTT | CASSPDRRTEAFF | TRBJ1-1 | - | TRBV7-2 | -
TGTGCCAGCAGCGCCACTAGCGGTGAGCAGTTCTTC | CASSATSGEQFF | TRBJ2-1 | TRBD2 | TRBV2 | -
TGTGCCAGCAGCTTGTGGCACTCTGGAAACACCATATATTTT | CASSLWHSGNTIYF | TRBJ1-3 | - | TRBV5-6 | -
TGTGCCAGCAGTTTACCCTTAACAGGGGCTCGAACTGAAGCTTTCTTT | CASSLPLTGARTEAFF | TRBJ1-1 | TRBD1 | TRBV28 | -
TGTGCCAGCAGTGACAGGGGAAGCACAGATACGCAGTATTTT | CASSDRGSTDTQYF | TRBJ2-3 | - | TRBV6-1 | -
TGTGCCAGCAGCCTCAGGTTCTCTGGGGCCAACGTCCTGACTTTC | CASSLRFSGANVLTF | TRBJ2-6 | - | TRBV27 | -
TGTGCCAGCAGCTTAGAAGCGGGGCTGGTGACTGAAGCTTTCTTT | CASSLEAGLVTEAFF | TRBJ1-1 | - | TRBV7-2 | -
TGTGCCAGTAGTATAGCTTGGGGACAGGGGGATGAAGCTTTCTTT | CASSIAWGQGDEAFF | TRBJ1-1 | TRBD1 | TRBV19 | -
TGTGCCAGCAGTTTTTCCCTAGGCGGAGGCTCCTACGAGCAGTACTTC | CASSFSLGGGSYEQYF | TRBJ2-7 | - | TRBV28 | -
TGTGCCAGCAGCTTAGCCTACAAGGGGAACCGTAATTCACCCCTCCACTTT | CASSLAYKGNRNSPLHF | TRBJ1-6 | - | TRBV7-6 | -
TGTGCCACCAGCAGCAGGGGGCGCACGAACACTGAAGCTTTCTTT | CATSSRGRTNTEAFF | TRBJ1-1 | TRBD1 | TRBV15 | -
TGTGCCAGTAGTATAACCGGGACAGGGGAAGGAGGTGGGCAGTACTTC | CASSITGTGEGGGQYF | TRBJ2-7 | TRBD1 | TRBV19 | -
TGTGCCAGCAGCGTAGGGACTCGAACCGGGGAGCTGTTTTTT | CASSVGTRTGELFF | TRBJ2-2 | - | TRBV7-6 | -
TGTGCCAGCAGAAAATTTGAAGGACAGGGAATCTACGAGCAGTACTTC | CASRKFEGQGIYEQYF | TRBJ2-7 | TRBD1 | TRBV27 | -